The 30 T cell receptor beta chains below all came from one sample that was sequenced in a study of T-cell reconstitution after alpha-beta-depleted transplantation in children. This sample's TCRbeta library carried unique molecular identifier barcodes. Via MiXCR, TCRdb re-called the PCR reads, giving one row per CDR3 protein. Of some 150,000 distinct CDR3 sequences detected, 8.8% appear once; the ten largest clones hold about a sixth. The material was PBMCs, mostly from graft donor cells, obtained 180 days after TCRalphabeta/CD19-depleted stem cell transplant. All receptors come from a female patient aged 2-9 years who had a stem cell transplant for congenital amegakaryocytic thrombocytopenia, so the T cells may come from the graft donor.

There are a few counts of this clonotype. This chain uses TRBV7-6 with TRBJ1-2; D possibly corresponds to TRBD1 (6 bases). Germline V gives CDR1 SGHVS, CDR2 FNYEAQ. The CDR3 totals 17 residues. V was shortened by 0 bases and J by 1 base, with 15 bases between the two germline ends. The CDR3, as DNA: TGTGCCAGCAGCTTAGCTGGGGCAGGGGTTGGTAACTATGGCTACACCTTC. This translates into CASSLAGAGVGNYGYTF.

There are many counts of this clonotype. The V gene is TRBV5-1, the J gene TRBJ2-2; D remains ambiguous. The V gene's germline CDR1 is SGHRS and CDR2 YFSETQ. V was shortened by 4 bases and J by 7 bases, with 14 bases between the two germline ends. This CDR3 has 14 amino acids. CDR3 sequence (DNA): TGCGCCAGCAGCCGCTCAGGTTTCAGCGGGGAGCTGTTTTTT. This encodes CASSRSGFSGELFF.

This clonotype was found a few times. This sequence joins TRBV6-6 and TRBJ2-7, with D hard to call. The V end lost 8 bases, the J end lost 7 bases, and 18 bases lay between the germline ends. Germline values: CDR1 MNHNY, CDR2 SVGAGI (reference sequence). This CDR3 contains 13 residues. The CDR3 loop is CASRPQPRPEQYF. The CDR3 region has the DNA TGTGCCAGCCGACCGCAGCCTAGGCCTGAGCAGTACTTC.

The rearrangement uses TRBV5-5 and TRBJ2-1, with TRBD2 matching over 11 bases. V was clipped by 2 bases and J by 6 bases; unmatched bases: 7. Germline CDR1 is SGHKS and CDR2 is YYEKEE (reference sequence). This CDR3 has 16 residues. The DNA of the CDR3 is TGTGCCAGCAGCTTAAACGGACTAGCGGGCACCAATGAGCAGTTCTTC. Its protein is CASSLNGLAGTNEQFF.

This clonotype appeared many times. The V call is TRBV7-8, the J call TRBJ1-4; unclear D gene. Germline V gives CDR1 SGHVS, CDR2 FQNEAQ. This CDR3 is built from 14 residues. Trimming pared 1 base from V and 2 bases from J, leaving 5 bases between. CDR3 bases: TGTGCCAGCAGCTTAGAGCGGACTAATGAAAAACTGTTTTTT. Its translation is CASSLERTNEKLFF.

At least ten counts were recorded for this clonotype. The rearrangement uses TRBV12-3 or TRBV12-4 and TRBJ1-5; D is uncertain. The CDR3 sequence is 15 residues long. V lost 6 bases and J lost 1, with 13 bases in between. Here the CDR3 DNA reads TGTGCCAGCAGAGCGGGTGGGTTAAGCAATCAGCCCCAGCATTTT. As protein: CASRAGGLSNQPQHF.

This clonotype was seen many times. In nucleotides, the CDR3 is TGCAGTGCTAGAATTGACCCAGATACGCAGTATTTT. Amino acid sequence: CSARIDPDTQYF. The gene calls are TRBV20-1 and TRBJ2-3; D unresolved. The V end lost 2 bases, the J end lost 4 bases, and 7 bases lay between the germline ends. This CDR3 has 12 amino acids. Germline CDR1 and CDR2: DFQATT and SNEGSKA (reference sequence).

Details on this clonotype: This may come from a read error, since a much larger clone is one base off. The rearrangement links TRBV20-1 to TRBJ1-1; D not resolved. Germline assignment: CDR1 DFQATT and CDR2 SNEGSKA (reference sequence). The CDR3 is made up of 13 amino acids. V dropped 5 bases and J dropped 1 base, with 11 bases sitting between them. Written as DNA, the CDR3 is TGCAGTGCTTCTCCCCCAGGGAACACTGAAGCTTTCTTT. Translating gives CSASPPGNTEAFF.

There are many counts of this clonotype. The genes are TRBV20-1 and TRBJ2-1; no reliable D call. This CDR3 spans 16 amino acids. The V gene lost 0 bases and the J gene lost 0 bases, with 12 bases spanning the gap. The germline V gene encodes CDR1 DFQATT and CDR2 SNEGSKA (reference sequence). The CDR3 DNA sequence: TGCAGTGCTAGAGATCCGACCAGTACCTCCTACAATGAGCAGTTCTTC. Protein: CSARDPTSTSYNEQFF.

This clonotype was observed a few times. The rearrangement links TRBV5-1 to TRBJ1-4; D is unclear. This CDR3 comprises 14 residues. Germline CDR1 SGHRS, CDR2 YFSETQ. Trimming removed 5 bases from V and 6 bases from J, with 14 bases in between. CDR3 coding DNA: TGCGCCAGCAGAGGCGGCCCGTCGGATGAAAAACTGTTTTTT. It codes for CASRGGPSDEKLFF. Full variable domain (remainder filled in from reference TRBV5-1 and TRBJ1-4): KAGVTQTPRYLIKTRGQQVTLSCSPISGHRSVSWYQQTPGQGLQFLFEYFSETQRNKGNFPGRFSGRQFSNSRSEMNVSTLELGDSALYLCASRGGPSDEKLFFGSGTQLSVL.

This clonotype was counted many times. V and J are TRBV12-3 or TRBV12-4 and TRBJ1-2, with D hard to call. The CDR3 is 16 amino acids. Trimming removed 5 bases at V and 5 bases at J, with 21 bases between. The chain's CDR3 is CASSLRGGDLVYGYTF. The CDR3, as DNA: TGTGCCAGCAGTCTCAGAGGTGGAGACCTGGTTTATGGCTACACCTTC.

This clonotype has ten or more counts. This chain joins TRBV28 and TRBJ2-2; 7 positions match TRBD1. There are 14 residues in the CDR3. Unmatched junction bases numbered 12, after V lost 11 bases and J lost 6 bases. Germline V gives CDR1 MDHEN, CDR2 SYDVKM. This CDR3 is CALAAGGVPGELFF. DNA of the CDR3: TGTGCCTTGGCGGCAGGGGGAGTTCCCGGGGAGCTGTTTTTT.

There are many counts of this clonotype. The chain has TRBV4-2 and TRBJ2-1, with D perhaps TRBD1 (5 bases). Trimming cost V 0 bases and J 12 bases, with 21 bases left between them. Germline V lookup: CDR1 LGHNA, CDR2 YNFKEQ. The CDR3 covers 16 residues. CDR3 bases: TGTGCCAGCAGCCAAGATGTGCGCAGGGTAGGTGAGGCGCAGTTCTTC. Residues: CASSQDVRRVGEAQFF.

This clonotype appeared many times. V is TRBV12-3 or TRBV12-4 and J is TRBJ2-7; TRBD1 matches 7 bases. V gave up 7 bases and J gave up 0 bases; unmatched junction bases: 3. This CDR3 contains 13 residues. The CDR3 sequence is CASKGTVSYEQYF. CDR3 in DNA: TGTGCCAGCAAAGGGACAGTCTCCTACGAGCAGTACTTC.

This clonotype has more than one count but fewer than ten. This rearrangement joins TRBV27 to TRBJ2-3, with D perhaps assigned TRBD1 or TRBD2 (5 bases each). The CDR3 runs to 16 residues. V lost 6 bases and J lost 5, with 21 bases in between. Germline V gene lookup returns CDR1 MNHEY and CDR2 SMNVEV (reference sequence). The CDR3 region has the DNA TGTGCCAGCAGCTCCGGGGCGAAAGGGGTAGAAGATACGCAGTATTTT. Translating it yields CASSSGAKGVEDTQYF.

This clonotype was seen repeatedly, ten times or more. J is TRBJ2-5 and V is TRBV12-3 or TRBV12-4; D is uncertain. V dropped 5 bases and J dropped 5 bases, with 18 bases sitting between them. CDR3 length: 15 residues. CDR3 region: CASSPLPSKAETQYF. CDR3 in DNA: TGTGCCAGCAGTCCACTGCCCTCTAAGGCGGAGACCCAGTACTTC.

The sample holds many counts of this clonotype. The chain uses TRBV20-1 and TRBJ2-7; D might be TRBD2 (6 bases). In germline, CDR1 is DFQATT, CDR2 SNEGSKA (reference sequence). This CDR3 has 13 amino acids. Trimming left V 4 bases short and J 2 bases short, with 12 bases between. The DNA for the CDR3 is TGCAGTGCTACAGGACTACATCCCTACGAGCAGTACTTC. This gives the protein CSATGLHPYEQYF.

This clonotype turned up a few times. The chain couples TRBV7-2 to TRBJ1-1; 7 positions match TRBD1. The germline V gene has CDR1 SGHTA and CDR2 FQGNSA. V lost 6 bases to trimming and J lost 5 bases; unmatched junction nucleotides: 12. The CDR3 runs 15 residues. The CDR3, as DNA: TGTGCCAGCAGTCTAGCCAACAGGGGATGGACTGAAGCTTTCTTT. Translation gives CASSLANRGWTEAFF.

This clonotype was seen ten or more times. V usage is TRBV20-1 and J usage is TRBJ1-5; TRBD1 matches at 7 bases. J lost 2 bases, V lost 5 bases, and 9 bases had no gene match. Germline V CDR1 and CDR2: DFQATT, SNEGSKA (reference sequence). The CDR3 consists of 15 residues. The CDR3 spells CSAYQGGLGNQPQHF. In DNA form, the CDR3 reads TGCAGTGCTTACCAGGGGGGTCTGGGCAATCAGCCCCAGCATTTT.

This clonotype was observed a few times. Compared with germline, one end of the junction differs, possibly owing to a read error. The chain combines TRBV20-1 with TRBJ2-5; no definite D call. The CDR3 contains 12 residues. CDR1 DFQATT and CDR2 SNEGSKA come from the germline V gene (reference sequence). Here the CDR3 reads CSARTPQETQYF. CDR3 sequence (DNA): TGCAGTGCTAGGACACCGCAAGAAACCCAGTACTTC.

This clonotype was observed many times. V and J are TRBV20-1 and TRBJ2-7; 9 positions agree with TRBD2. Germline V gene sequence: CDR1 DFQATT, CDR2 SNEGSKA (reference sequence). The V segment lost 1 base and the J segment 5 bases; nucleotides outside the gene matches: 6. The CDR3 totals 14 residues. The CDR3 DNA reads as TGCAGTGCTAGAGTCCCTAGCGGGGCTGACGAGCAGTACTTC. Translated, it gives CSARVPSGADEQYF.

This clonotype came up many times. The chain carries TRBV10-3 and TRBJ1-5; possibly TRBD1 for D (5 bases). Trimming stripped 0 bases from V and 7 bases from J, with 7 bases between. CDR1 and CDR2 (germline): ENHRY, SYGVKD. The CDR3 length is 13 residues. The CDR3 is CAISESWGQPQHF. CDR3 in DNA: TGTGCCATCAGTGAGTCTTGGGGCCAGCCCCAGCATTTT.

The rearrangement joins TRBV18 to TRBJ2-5; D is unclear. Trimming shortened V by 3 bases and J by 4 bases, and 9 bases separated the two germline ends. Per the germline V gene, CDR1 is KGHSH and CDR2 is LQKENI. The CDR3 totals 13 residues. The CDR3: CASSPRFGETQYF. Written as DNA, the CDR3 is TGTGCCAGCTCACCGCGGTTTGGAGAGACCCAGTACTTC. Drawing the rest from reference TRBV18 and TRBJ2-5, the complete variable domain is NAGVMQNPRHLVRRRGQEARLRCSPMKGHSHVYWYRQLPEEGLKFMVYLQKENIIDESGMPKERFSAEFPKEGPSILRIQQVVRGDSAAYFCASSPRFGETQYFGPGTRLLVL.

V is TRBV12-3 or TRBV12-4 and J is TRBJ1-1; 7 nucleotides match TRBD1. The V segment lost 5 bases and the J segment 4 bases; nucleotides outside the gene matches: 13. The CDR3 has 16 residues. CDR3 sequence reads: CASSPISARGVTEAFF. The DNA for the CDR3 is TGTGCCAGCAGTCCTATCTCTGCCAGGGGGGTCACTGAAGCTTTCTTT.

This clonotype was counted at least ten times. The chain employs TRBV7-8 and TRBJ1-1, with 7 bases lining up with TRBD1. The junction had 6 bases not matched to a gene; V was cut back by 5 bases and J by 0 bases. This CDR3 has 15 residues. The germline gives CDR1 SGHVS, CDR2 FQNEAQ. The CDR3 protein is CASSGYTGVNTEAFF. CDR3 sequence (DNA): TGTGCCAGCAGCGGTTATACAGGGGTGAACACTGAAGCTTTCTTT.

This clonotype was seen at least ten times. This chain joins TRBV27 and TRBJ2-2, with D maybe TRBD1 (6 bases). Trimming left V 2 bases short and J 6 bases short, with 13 bases between. The germline V gene has CDR1 MNHEY and CDR2 SMNVEV (reference sequence). The CDR3 consists of 15 residues. CDR3 in amino acids: CASSLKGGNPGELFF. CDR3 DNA sequence: TGTGCCAGCAGTTTAAAAGGGGGAAACCCCGGGGAGCTGTTTTTT.

This chain joins TRBV30 and TRBJ2-2; no clear D gene. Germline lookup yields CDR1 GTSNPN and CDR2 SVGIG (reference sequence). V lost 5 bases and J 6 bases, leaving 10 bases between the germline ends. CDR3 length equals 12 residues. DNA of the CDR3: TGTGCCTGGGGAAGGGTATCCGGGGAGCTGTTTTTT. Translated: CAWGRVSGELFF.

This rearrangement joins TRBV6-1 to TRBJ2-3; no clear D gene. The J call is in doubt because the DNA end fits TRBJ1-5 better. The germline V gene has CDR1 MNHNS and CDR2 SASEGT. The length of the CDR3 is 14 residues. The CDR3 sequence is CASRASGRGDTQHF. CDR3 DNA: TGTGCCAGCAGGGCTAGCGGGAGAGGCGATACGCAGCATTTT.

The V and J genes are TRBV6-1 and TRBJ1-5, with D uncertain. The germline V gene encodes CDR1 MNHNS and CDR2 SASEGT. The CDR3 is made up of 14 amino acids. Trimming left V 10 bases short and J 6 bases short, with 19 bases between. As DNA, the CDR3 is TGTGCCACCTCCCCGACCCCCGGGCCTCAGCCCCAGCATTTT. This gives the protein CATSPTPGPQPQHF.

This clonotype was counted between two and nine times. The chain joins TRBV20-1 to TRBJ2-2; TRBD1 agrees at 12 bases. The junction had 5 bases not matched to a gene; V was cut back by 3 bases and J by 6 bases. This CDR3 region has 15 residues. CDR1 is DFQATT and CDR2 is SNEGSKA in the germline V gene (reference sequence). CDR3 in amino acids: CSASGTGGSAGELFF. CDR3 DNA sequence: TGCAGTGCTAGTGGGACAGGGGGCTCGGCCGGGGAGCTGTTTTTT.